This record looks at one TCR beta chain sequence and its context. Its antigen is currently unknown. The data derive from a study of graft-versus-host responses after intestinal transplantation. Assay used: immunoSEQ multiplex PCR; TCRdb lists only in-frame clones, some missing. The data contain 78,000 or so clones, roughly 87% of them singletons. V was clipped by 0 bases and J by 8 bases; unmatched bases: 20. The V gene's germline CDR1 is MGHRA and CDR2 YSYEKL. The CDR3 has 21 residues. This chain connects TRBV4-1 to TRBJ1-6, with 9 bases aligning to TRBD1. This specimen consisted of unstimulated CD8+ T cells sorted from spleen or lymph node cells, obtained before transplant. This TCR was sampled from a human donor who was the organ donor for an intestinal transplant. This CDR3 is CASSQEAGITGGAYYDSPLHF. CDR3 DNA: TGCGCCAGCAGCCAAGAAGCCGGCATCACAGGGGGCGCATATTACGATTCACCCCTCCACTTT.